This T cell receptor beta chain was sequenced in a study of CXCR3-negative and CXCR3-positive naive CD8 T cells. Study results and caveats: More hydrophobic TRB CDR3s were found in CXCR3-positive naive cells than in CXCR3-negative naive cells.

The CDR3 sequence is 18 residues long. Per the germline V gene, CDR1 is SEHNR and CDR2 is FQNEAQ (reference sequence). UMI-tagged TRB cDNA libraries were built via 5' RACE. TCRdb reanalyzed the 5' RACE reads and collapses them to one entry per CDR3 protein, without DNA. In all, the sample yields fewer than 95,000 distinct CDR3 sequences. About this clonotype itself: Its antigen is not identified.

Sequenced material: naive CXCR3- CD8+ T cells from blood. Documented subset: CD45RO-CCR7+CD27+CD95- naive CD8+ T cells lacking CXCR3 (TNR3-). This sequence joins TRBV7-9 and TRBJ2-1; no DNA is available, so the TRBD2 call from TCRdb remains unchecked. The origin of this receptor is a human donor in good health. Some clones in this sample may be carry-over from other donors' samples. The CDR3 loop reads CASSLFSGLGKLYNEQFF.